This T cell receptor beta chain emerged from a study of OX40 agonist ivuxolimab in advanced cancers. In terms of the full investigation: The costimulatory receptor OX40 (CD134) was targeted by ivuxolimab, a fully human IgG2 agonistic monoclonal antibody. Of the approximately 54 patients in dose escalation, some 19 had hepatocellular carcinoma, some 15 had melanoma, 9 had renal cell carcinoma and 9 had head and neck cancer. The dose-escalation cohort was roughly 80% male with a mean age of approximately 60 years, ranging from roughly 20 to 85. Partial responses were achieved by three dose-escalation patients, of whom one had hepatocellular carcinoma and two had cutaneous melanoma. Patients were allowed to have had prior anti-PD-1, anti-PD-L1 or anti-CTLA-4 therapy, and approximately 40% of the dose-escalation patients had been treated with checkpoint inhibitors. The point of sequencing TCRbeta in the periphery was to test whether ivuxolimab changed TCR sequence diversity and drove clonal T-cell expansion. The monotherapy dose-escalation portion (N ≈ 57 patients) of the phase I ivuxolimab trial is reported in the paper. Intravenous ivuxolimab was administered to patients every 2 weeks at six dose levels: 0.01, 0.1, 0.3, 1.5, 3 and 10 mg/kg. Study-wide conclusions, independent of this receptor: Which antigens the clonally expanded peripheral T cells were specific for was not determined. On average, CD8+ T cells showed more expanded clones than CD4+ T cells after ivuxolimab. In the 0.1-3.0 mg/kg groups, partial responders had among the lowest normalized peripheral clonal expansion, particularly in CD8+ T cells. At doses from 0.1 to 3.0 mg/kg, clonal expansion was seen in both CD4+ and CD8+ blood T cells between baseline and week 6. Low levels of normalized T-cell clonal expansion were also seen in some nonresponding patients.

The trial excluded patients who had a history of autoimmune disease or were on systemic immunosuppression. Peripheral blood for TCR sequencing was collected from all dose cohorts at baseline, on cycle 4 day 1, and on cycle 7 day 1. Samples were obtained from an open-label, multicenter, first-in-human phase I dose-escalation trial of ivuxolimab. Adults with locally advanced or metastatic melanoma, renal cell carcinoma, hepatocellular carcinoma or head and neck squamous cell carcinoma were enrolled in the trial. Before TCR sequencing, CD4+ and CD8+ T cells were separately sorted from peripheral blood. Turning to this clone: This clone's antigen is unknown. No base quality information exists; no much larger clone differs at one position.

To sequence the TCRbeta CDR3 region, genomic DNA was isolated from the sorted cells. The immunoSEQ Assay was used for sequencing of TCRbeta CDR3 regions. Here the immuneACCESS table is served through TCRdb, limited to in-frame sequences with V and J called. Missing clones are a known gap in these copies; in checked studies unresolved V genes cover under half, and the rest lacks a known reason. In all, the sample holds tens of thousands of clones, and around nine tenths of those were seen once. Together, the top ten hold 0.8% to 1.2% of the sample. From its cysteine to its phenylalanine, the CDR3 spans 15 amino acids. Of all the DNA, just the CDR3 is kept, 45 bases in frame from base 1. Taken from the germline V gene (reference sequence), the CDR1 and CDR2 loops are SGHNT and YYREEE. The trim is 3 bases for V and 8 bases for J, with a gap of 15 bases between the germline ends.

This sequence uses TRBV5-4 and TRBJ1-6; TRBD1 is perhaps the D gene, given 6 matching bases. Sequenced material: CD4+ or CD8+ T cells sorted from blood, taken in a trial of the OX40 agonist ivuxolimab. This clonotype was sampled from an adult with an advanced solid tumor such as melanoma, head and neck, liver or kidney cancer. This receptor carries the CDR3 CASSSQDRWDSPLHF. The DNA sequence reads TGTGCCAGCAGCTCCCAAGACAGGTGGGATTCACCCCTCCACTTT.